This TCR beta chain was sequenced for a study of cytomegalovirus exposure and HLA in healthy donors. General study findings and limits: It is likely that the observed cluster of highly shared sequence variants was a sequencing artifact. Follow-up analysis later connected one missense variant in DCLRE1C with trimming of TCR beta V- and J-genes. Some V segments, TRBV6-2 and TRBV6-3 among them, were indistinguishable and were therefore excluded. Later analysis found that TCR beta chains associated with HLA were more clonally expanded than other, equally common chains.

Both 60 Vbeta primers and 13 Jbeta primers went into the PCR. The data were produced by immunoSEQ multiplex PCR, yet TCRdb's version contains in-frame clones alone and is incomplete. This repertoire includes just over 150,000 clones. Germline V gene sequence: CDR1 GTSNPN, CDR2 SVGIG (reference sequence). V was pared by 2 bases and J by 8 bases, with 6 bases of the junction left unmatched. The CDR3 runs to 13 residues. To note about this clone: Its antigen is unidentified.

This sequence joins TRBV30 and TRBJ1-3, with TRBD1 matching over 7 bases. The clonotype was recovered from a man aged 25-45 years in good health and CMV-seronegative. The sample comprised PBMCs. Here the CDR3 reads CAWSSGGADTIYF. In nucleotides, the CDR3 is TGTGCCTGGAGTTCAGGGGGTGCGGACACCATATATTTT.